One sample yielded the 8 T cell receptor beta chains listed below, sequenced in a study of T-cell reconstitution after alpha-beta-depleted transplantation in children. Unique molecular identifiers were incorporated into the prepared TCRbeta library. TCRdb recomputed calls from the PCR reads with MiXCR, one row per CDR3 protein. This table has a few hundred thousand distinct CDR3 sequences, under 15% appearing once. The sequencing used PBMCs, mostly from graft donor cells, collected 360 days after TCRalphabeta/CD19-depleted stem cell transplant. The source is a male patient under 18 who had a stem cell transplant for acute myeloid leukemia, so the T cells may come from the graft donor.

This clonotype was observed a handful of times. V and J are TRBV29-1 and TRBJ2-3; D is uncertain. V was shortened by 0 bases and J by 3 bases, with 13 bases between the two germline ends. In germline, CDR1 is SQVTM, CDR2 ANQGSEA. The length of the CDR3 is 15 residues. In nucleotides, the CDR3 is TGCAGCGTTGAAGAGGGCCTCCCCCAGACAGATACGCAGTATTTT. Its protein is CSVEEGLPQTDTQYF.

This clonotype was counted between two and nine times. The chain uses TRBV10-3 and TRBJ2-3; 10 bases are a match to TRBD2. Germline assignment: CDR1 ENHRY and CDR2 SYGVKD. This CDR3 is built from 14 residues. With 11 bases clipped from V and 3 bases from J, the junction kept 8 bases outside the gene matches. The CDR3 nucleotides read TGTGCCTCCAGACTAGCGGGTATAACAGATACGCAGTATTTT. It is translated as CASRLAGITDTQYF.

This clonotype was found many times. The chain joins TRBV29-1 to TRBJ2-1; TRBD2 matches at 8 bases. This CDR3 has 12 amino acids. The ends lost 3 bases at V and 10 bases at J; junction bases unmatched: 5. The V gene's germline CDR1 is SQVTM and CDR2 ANQGSEA. CDR3 residues: CSVERGVNEQFF. Here the CDR3 DNA reads TGCAGCGTTGAGCGGGGGGTGAACGAGCAGTTCTTC.

This clonotype was detected many times. V and J are TRBV29-1 and TRBJ2-7; tentative D call: TRBD2 (6 bases). Trimming pared 4 bases from V and 1 base from J, leaving 11 bases between. The length of the CDR3 is 13 residues. Germline CDR1 is SQVTM and CDR2 is ANQGSEA. In DNA, the CDR3 is TGCAGCGTTGTGGGGGGAGTATCCTACGAGCAGTACTTC. Translation gives CSVVGGVSYEQYF.

This clonotype was counted only a few times. The chain recombines TRBV14 with TRBJ2-5; a weak D match, TRBD2 (5 bases). Germline loops: CDR1 SGHDN, CDR2 FVKESK. The CDR3 totals 14 residues. V lost 6 bases and J lost 5, with 16 bases in between. CDR3 loop: CASRGQGGSETQYF. CDR3 coding DNA: TGTGCCAGCAGGGGCCAAGGAGGATCCGAGACCCAGTACTTC.

The genes are TRBV18 and TRBJ2-7, with 13 bases identical to TRBD2. The CDR3 has 15 residues. The V gene's germline CDR1 is KGHSH and CDR2 LQKENI. The V and J ends lost 3 bases and 5 bases, in that order; junction bases with no gene match: 4. The CDR3 reads CASSPGLAGANEQYF. DNA for the CDR3: TGTGCCAGCTCACCTGGACTAGCGGGAGCCAACGAGCAGTACTTC.

The chain uses TRBV28 and TRBJ2-7; 7 nucleotides agree with TRBD1. In germline, CDR1 is MDHEN, CDR2 SYDVKM. This CDR3 comprises 17 residues. J was trimmed by 2 bases and V by 4 bases; bases with no gene match: 14. DNA for the CDR3: TGTGCCAGCAGTTCTACAACCCCGATGGGACAGCCCTACGAGCAGTACTTC. This encodes CASSSTTPMGQPYEQYF. The full variable domain, with the rest looked up from reference TRBV28 and TRBJ2-7, is DVKVTQSSRYLVKRTGEKVFLECVQDMDHENMFWYRQDPGLGLRLIYFSYDVKMKEKGDIPEGYSVSREKKERFSLILESASTNQTSMYLCASSSTTPMGQPYEQYFGPGTRLTVT.

This clonotype was counted a few times. The V call is TRBV24-1, the J call TRBJ2-1; a weak D match, TRBD2 (5 bases). V was cut by 3 bases and J by 4 bases, with 18 bases left in between. The length of the CDR3 is 17 residues. Germline CDR1 and CDR2: KGHDR and SFDVKD. CDR3 loop: CATSDPGGLSSYNEQFF. CDR3 nucleotide sequence: TGTGCCACCAGTGATCCCGGAGGCCTTTCGTCGTACAATGAGCAGTTCTTC.